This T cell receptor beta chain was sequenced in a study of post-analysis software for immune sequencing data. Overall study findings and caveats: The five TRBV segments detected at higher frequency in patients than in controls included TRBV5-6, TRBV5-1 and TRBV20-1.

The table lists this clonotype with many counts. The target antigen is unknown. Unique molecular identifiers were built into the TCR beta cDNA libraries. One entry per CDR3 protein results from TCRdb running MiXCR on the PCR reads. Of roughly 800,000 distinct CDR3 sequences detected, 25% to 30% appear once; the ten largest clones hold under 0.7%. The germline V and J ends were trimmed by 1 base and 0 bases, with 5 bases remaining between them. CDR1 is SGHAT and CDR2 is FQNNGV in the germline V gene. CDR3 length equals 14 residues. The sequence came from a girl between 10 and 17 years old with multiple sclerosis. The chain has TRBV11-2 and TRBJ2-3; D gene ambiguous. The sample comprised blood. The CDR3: CASSLGVSTDTQYF. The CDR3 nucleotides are TGTGCCAGCAGCTTAGGCGTCAGCACAGATACGCAGTATTTT.